This T cell receptor (beta chain) originates from a study of cytomegalovirus exposure and HLA in healthy donors. Germline-derived CDR1 and CDR2 are LNHDA and SQIVND (reference sequence). V was clipped by 6 bases and J by 0 bases, with 18 bases between them. CDR3 length equals 17 residues. The assay was immunoSEQ multiplex PCR, and TCRdb's table has in-frame clones only and misses some. The sample has 110,000 to 150,000 clones, about 91% seen once. The donors formed part of the roughly 120-subject validation cohort, distinct from the roughly 660-subject first cohort. Concerning this clone itself: Its antigen is currently unknown.

Study-level results: Some TCR beta chains (about 170 of them) were listed as cytomegalovirus-associated. The dataset shows that most TCR sequences were rare, while some public TCRs occurred in many donors. Specific recognition of CMV antigens was confirmed in vitro for a few chains (all CMV-associated).

Sequencing was performed on PBMCs. The rearrangement uses TRBV19 and TRBJ2-4; possibly TRBD1 for D (6 bases). This receptor was obtained from a woman aged 18-29 years in good health and CMV-seropositive. The CDR3 spells CASSPITTGLAKNIQYF. The CDR3 bases are TGTGCCAGTAGCCCCATAACGACAGGCTTAGCCAAAAACATTCAGTACTTC. The whole variable domain, remainder taken from reference TRBV19 and TRBJ2-4, is DGGITQSPKYLFRKEGQNVTLSCEQNLNHDAMYWYRQDPGQGLRLIYYSQIVNDFQKGDIAEGYSVSREKKESFPLTVTSAQKNPTAFYLCASSPITTGLAKNIQYFGAGTRLSVL.